Below, 6 T cell receptor beta chains from the same sample are listed, as sequenced in a study of cytomegalovirus exposure and HLA in healthy donors. In the PCR, 60 Vbeta and 13 Jbeta primers were used. TCRdb's copy holds only in-frame clones and misses some; the assay was immunoSEQ multiplex PCR. The sample yields approximately 160,000 clones, around 63% seen once. Sequencing was done on a sample of PBMCs. The receptors derive from a woman in her late teens or twenties in good health and CMV-seropositive.

The chain recombines TRBV5-1 with TRBJ1-1; TRBD1 matches at 9 bases. Germline CDR1 SGHRS, CDR2 YFSETQ. The V segment lost 5 bases and the J segment 6 bases; nucleotides outside the gene matches: 8. The CDR3 totals 14 residues. CDR3 sequence (DNA): TGCGCCAGCAGACCCGGGACAGGGTCGGCTGAAGCTTTCTTT. As protein: CASRPGTGSAEAFF.

This clone was picked up a small number of times. The chain recombines TRBV19 with TRBJ1-1; 7 nucleotides line up with TRBD1. This CDR3 is built from 14 residues. V dropped 5 bases and J dropped 7; count of bases not matched to a gene: 10. Germline assignment: CDR1 LNHDA and CDR2 SQIVND (reference sequence). The CDR3 protein is CASSLIYGQDEAFF. The CDR3 DNA reads TGTGCCAGTAGTTTAATATACGGACAGGATGAAGCTTTCTTT.

On this clone itself: A read error may produce the germline difference seen at one junction end. At the DNA level, this CDR3 is encoded by other sequences in the same sample as well. V is TRBV13 and J is TRBJ1-6; a weak D match, TRBD1 (6 bases). CDR3 size: 17 residues. Per germline, CDR1 PRHDT and CDR2 FYEKMQ (reference sequence). In DNA form, the CDR3 reads TGTGCCAGCAGCTTAGGCGACAGGAGCTCCTATAATTCGCCCCTCCACTTT. This codes for CASSLGDRSSYNSPLHF.

The chain couples TRBV29-1 to TRBJ2-3; D gene uncertain. V was shortened by 7 bases and J by 0 bases, with 11 bases between the two germline ends. This CDR3 comprises 13 residues. Germline CDR1 reads SQVTM; CDR2 reads ANQGSEA. CDR3 DNA: TGCAGCGCTGCCAGAGCGAGCACAGATACGCAGTATTTT. Translating gives CSAARASTDTQYF.

V and J are TRBV18 and TRBJ2-5; D not certain. CDR1 is KGHSH and CDR2 is LQKENI in the germline V gene. The CDR3 length is 13 residues. V was pared by 4 bases and J by 0 bases, with 6 bases between. CDR3: CASSRADQETQYF. The DNA of the CDR3 is TGTGCCAGCTCACGGGCAGACCAAGAGACCCAGTACTTC.

This clone was seen more than once but under ten times. This rearrangement joins TRBV19 to TRBJ1-2, with 7 bases lining up with TRBD1. V was clipped by 7 bases and J by 5 bases; unmatched bases: 10. This CDR3 has 14 amino acids. CDR1 is LNHDA, CDR2 SQIVND, per germline (reference sequence). The CDR3 loop reads CASTPEGARYGYTF. The CDR3, as DNA: TGTGCCAGTACCCCGGAGGGGGCGCGGTATGGCTACACCTTC.